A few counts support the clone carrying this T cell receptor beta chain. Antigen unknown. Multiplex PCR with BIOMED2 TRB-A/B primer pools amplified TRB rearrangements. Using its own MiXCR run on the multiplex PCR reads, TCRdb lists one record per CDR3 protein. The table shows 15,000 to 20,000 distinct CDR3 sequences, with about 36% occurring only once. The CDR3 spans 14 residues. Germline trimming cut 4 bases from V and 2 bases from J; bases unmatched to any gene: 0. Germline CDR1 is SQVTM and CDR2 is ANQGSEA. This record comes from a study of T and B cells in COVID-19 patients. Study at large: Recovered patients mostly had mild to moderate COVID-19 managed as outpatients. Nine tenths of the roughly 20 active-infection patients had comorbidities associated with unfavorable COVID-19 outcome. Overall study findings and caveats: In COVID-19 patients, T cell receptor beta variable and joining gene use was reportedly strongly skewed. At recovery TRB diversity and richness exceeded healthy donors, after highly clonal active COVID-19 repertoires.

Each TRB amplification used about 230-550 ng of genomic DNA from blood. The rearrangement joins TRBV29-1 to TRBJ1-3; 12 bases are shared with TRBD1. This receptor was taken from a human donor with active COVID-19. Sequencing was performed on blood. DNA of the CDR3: TGCAGCGTTGGGGACAGGGGGCCTGGAAACACCATATATTTT. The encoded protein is CSVGDRGPGNTIYF.